This T cell receptor (beta chain) appears in the sequencing data of a study of shared clonotypes between healthy human individuals. Study results and limitations: At large depth, rarefaction still showed sorted-subset sequencing to be incomplete.

Data came from immunoSEQ multiplex PCR; TCRdb stores just in-frame clones and leaves some out. The table includes over 950,000 clones, approximately 75% detected once. V gave up 2 bases and J gave up 4 bases; unmatched junction bases: 4. Germline CDR1 is MGHRA and CDR2 is YSYEKL. This CDR3 has 14 amino acids. The investigators split CD4+ cells into a CD45RA+ naive subset and a CD45RA-negative memory subset. This clone was counted a few times. Its antigen remains unidentified. The clonotype originates from a young man in good health. Some clones in this sample may be carry-over from other donors' samples. Sequenced: memory CD4+ T cells from PBMCs. The subset: CD45RA-negative fraction. The V and J genes are TRBV4-1 and TRBJ1-2, with 7 nucleotides matching TRBD1. The DNA of the CDR3 is TGCGCCAGCAGCCAACTAGGGGGCATCTATGGCTACACCTTC. Amino acids: CASSQLGGIYGYTF.